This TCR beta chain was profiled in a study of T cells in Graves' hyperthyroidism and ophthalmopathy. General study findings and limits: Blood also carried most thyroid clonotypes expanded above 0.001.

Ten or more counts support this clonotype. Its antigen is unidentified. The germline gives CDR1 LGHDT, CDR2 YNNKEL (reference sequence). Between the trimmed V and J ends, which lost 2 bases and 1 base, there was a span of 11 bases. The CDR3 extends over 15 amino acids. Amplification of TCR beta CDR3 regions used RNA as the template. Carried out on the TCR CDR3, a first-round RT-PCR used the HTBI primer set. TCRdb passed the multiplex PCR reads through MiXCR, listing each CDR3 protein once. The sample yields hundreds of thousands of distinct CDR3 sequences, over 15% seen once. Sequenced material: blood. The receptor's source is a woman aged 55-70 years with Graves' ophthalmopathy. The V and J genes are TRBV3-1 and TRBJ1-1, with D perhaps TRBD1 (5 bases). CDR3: CASSQHDRKNTEAFF. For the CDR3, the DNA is TGTGCCAGCAGCCAACACGACAGAAAGAACACTGAAGCTTTCTTT.